These 2 T cell receptor beta chains came from one sample sequenced in a study of T-cell reconstitution after alpha-beta-depleted transplantation in children. Library preparation (for TCRbeta) was performed with unique molecular identifiers. One entry per CDR3 protein results from TCRdb running MiXCR on the PCR reads. The table shows some 200,000 distinct CDR3 sequences, with 8% to 9.5% occurring only once. The sequencing used PBMCs from the stem cell graft donor, collected from the stem cell graft. The receptors were sampled from a human donor who donated a stem cell graft to a child with acute lymphoblastic leukemia.

In the case of this clonotype: This CDR3 is missing its conserved last phenylalanine or tryptophan, likely due to a read error. This chain connects TRBV10-3 to TRBJ1-1; tentative D call: TRBD1 (5 bases). The V end lost 4 bases, the J end lost 1 base, and 10 bases lay between the germline ends. There are 14 residues in the CDR3. In germline, CDR1 is ENHRY, CDR2 SYGVKD. The CDR3 DNA sequence: TGTGCCATCAGTGGCGGGACGGAGAACACTGAAGCTTTCTGT. It yields the protein CAISGGTENTEAFC.

V is TRBV19 and J is TRBJ2-2, with 11 nucleotides matching TRBD1. The germline gives CDR1 LNHDA, CDR2 SQIVND (reference sequence). This CDR3 is 14 amino acids long. Trimming cost V 8 bases and J 4 bases; bases outside gene matches: 3. Written as DNA, the CDR3 is TGTGCCAGTCGGGACAGGGGGGCCACCGGGGAGCTGTTTTTT. This translates into CASRDRGATGELFF.